This passage covers 19 T cell receptor beta chains from one sample sequenced in a study of blood T cell repertoires in COVID-19. Generated by immunoSEQ multiplex PCR, the TCRdb table keeps only in-frame clones and is missing some. The sample records 20,000 to 25,000 clones, approximately 90% being singletons. The sequencing sample was made of peripheral blood. Receptor source: a human donor with active COVID-19. The donor label of this sample is uncertain.

This chain uses TRBV19 with TRBJ2-7; 8 positions agree with TRBD2. The CDR3 spans 16 residues. The junction had 13 bases not matched to a gene; V was cut back by 5 bases and J by 4 bases. CDR1 is LNHDA, CDR2 SQIVND, per germline (reference sequence). Here the CDR3 reads CASSFSTSALLYEQYF. The CDR3 nucleotides are TGTGCCAGTAGTTTTTCGACTAGCGCCCTTTTGTACGAGCAGTACTTC.

This clone has just one count. This chain links TRBV10-3 with TRBJ2-5; 11 bases agree with TRBD1. CDR1 and CDR2 (germline): ENHRY, SYGVKD. The junction had 11 bases not matched to a gene; V was cut back by 2 bases and J by 0 bases. CDR3 length: 19 residues. CDR3 nucleotide sequence: TGTGCCATCAGTGAGCCACCGGACAGGGGGCTATACTACCAAGAGACCCAGTACTTC. Protein sequence: CAISEPPDRGLYYQETQYF.

The chain links TRBV4-3 to TRBJ1-2; D gene unclear. V lost 0 bases to trimming and J lost 0 bases, with 5 bases between them. Germline V gene sequence: CDR1 LGHNA, CDR2 YSLEER. The CDR3 has 14 residues. The CDR3 protein is CASSQDDTNYGYTF. CDR3 coding DNA: TGCGCCAGCAGCCAAGATGACACTAACTATGGCTACACCTTC.

This clone showed up just once. The chain recombines TRBV29-1 with TRBJ2-1, with TRBD2 as a possible D gene (5 bases). CDR1 and CDR2 from the germline V gene are SQVTM and ANQGSEA. The CDR3 consists of 12 residues. Trimming pared 4 bases from V and 7 bases from J, leaving 11 bases between. In DNA form, the CDR3 reads TGCAGCGTTGTGGCTAGCATAAATGAGCAGTTCTTC. Translated: CSVVASINEQFF.

This clone turned up a few times. The CDR3 bases are TGCAGCGCCTCTATGACAGAAGATCAGCCCCAGCATTTT. It codes for CSASMTEDQPQHF. V and J are TRBV29-1 and TRBJ1-5; tentative D call: TRBD1 (5 bases). The CDR3 has 13 residues. CDR1 is SQVTM and CDR2 is ANQGSEA in the germline V gene. Trimming removed 7 bases at V and 5 bases at J, with 15 bases between.

CDR3 protein: CASSLLLRGIGEAFF. Written as DNA, the CDR3 is TGTGCCAGTAGTCTACTTCTCAGGGGAATTGGTGAAGCTTTCTTT. The chain joins TRBV19 to TRBJ1-1; possible D gene TRBD1, 6 bases. The CDR3 sequence is 15 residues long. Per germline, CDR1 LNHDA and CDR2 SQIVND (reference sequence). Trimming cost V 5 bases and J 7 bases, with 20 bases left between them.

The genes are TRBV30 and TRBJ1-1; TRBD1 matches 9 bases. This CDR3 region has 14 residues. Trimming at V came to 1 base and at J to 6 bases, leaving 6 bases not matched to a gene. The germline gives CDR1 GTSNPN, CDR2 SVGIG (reference sequence). This chain's CDR3 is CAWSAGTGIPEAFF. Written as DNA, the CDR3 is TGTGCCTGGAGTGCCGGGACAGGGATCCCTGAAGCTTTCTTT.

The genes are TRBV19 and TRBJ2-1; possible D gene TRBD2, 5 bases. Germline loops: CDR1 LNHDA, CDR2 SQIVND (reference sequence). The CDR3 loop spans 13 amino acids. Trimming removed 4 bases from V and 5 bases from J, with 9 bases in between. This CDR3 reads CASSRGLNNEQFF. CDR3 in DNA: TGTGCCAGTAGTAGAGGGCTCAACAATGAGCAGTTCTTC. Combining the CDR3 with reference TRBV19 and TRBJ2-1 gives the whole variable domain DGGITQSPKYLFRKEGQNVTLSCEQNLNHDAMYWYRQDPGQGLRLIYYSQIVNDFQKGDIAEGYSVSREKKESFPLTVTSAQKNPTAFYLCASSRGLNNEQFFGPGTRLTVL.

The rearrangement links TRBV7-3 to TRBJ2-7; perhaps TRBD1 as D (6 bases). The CDR3 has 14 residues. CDR1 and CDR2 from the germline V gene are SGHTA and FQGTGA. V gave up 1 base and J gave up 2 bases, with 9 bases separating them. CDR3 loop: CASSLKGGAYEQYF. In nucleotides, the CDR3 is TGTGCCAGCAGCTTAAAAGGGGGAGCCTACGAGCAGTACTTC.

This chain links TRBV18 with TRBJ2-1; 7 nucleotides match TRBD1. V shed 2 bases and J 8 bases; nucleotides not matched to a gene: 0. This CDR3 is built from 12 residues. Germline assignment: CDR1 KGHSH and CDR2 LQKENI. The CDR3 DNA reads as TGTGCCAGCTCACCAGACAGGGATGAGCAGTTCTTC. Protein product: CASSPDRDEQFF. Filled out from reference TRBV18 and TRBJ2-1, the complete variable domain reads NAGVMQNPRHLVRRRGQEARLRCSPMKGHSHVYWYRQLPEEGLKFMVYLQKENIIDESGMPKERFSAEFPKEGPSILRIQQVVRGDSAAYFCASSPDRDEQFFGPGTRLTVL.

The chain employs TRBV2 and TRBJ2-7, with a tentative D call TRBD2 (6 bases). Germline V gives CDR1 SNHLY, CDR2 FYNNEI. V lost 6 bases to trimming and J lost 3 bases, with 15 bases between them. The CDR3 is made up of 14 amino acids. The CDR3: CASSRLGPLYEQYF. Written as DNA, the CDR3 is TGTGCCAGCAGCAGACTAGGGCCCCTCTACGAGCAGTACTTC.

This chain joins TRBV27 and TRBJ2-7, with TRBD1 matching 9 bases. This CDR3 is 14 amino acids long. V lost 5 bases and J lost 4; bases outside the gene matches: 6. Germline CDR1 and CDR2: MNHEY and SMNVEV (reference sequence). The DNA of the CDR3 is TGTGCCAGCAGTCTGGACAGGGGATCTTACGAGCAGTACTTC. This translates into CASSLDRGSYEQYF.

This chain's CDR3 is CASTLSWGGGLRSYEQYF. The CDR3 DNA reads as TGTGCCAGCACCCTTAGTTGGGGGGGAGGCTTGCGCTCCTACGAGCAGTACTTC. V usage is TRBV11-2 and J usage is TRBJ2-7, with 7 nucleotides matching TRBD2. The CDR3 contains 18 residues. The V gene end was trimmed by 7 bases and the J gene end by 0 bases; junction bases not matched to a gene: 18. CDR1 and CDR2 (germline): SGHAT, FQNNGV.

This clone was recorded once. The gene calls are TRBV7-9 and TRBJ2-1; 9 bases are a match to TRBD1. CDR1 is SEHNR, CDR2 FQNEAQ, per germline (reference sequence). The J segment lost 5 bases and the V segment lost 5 bases, leaving 16 bases of the junction unmatched. This CDR3 has 18 amino acids. The CDR3 spells CASSLPPQGASRNNEQFF. In DNA, the CDR3 is TGTGCCAGCAGCCTGCCCCCACAGGGGGCCTCCCGTAACAATGAGCAGTTCTTC.

This chain links TRBV7-2 with TRBJ1-5; D gene uncertain. The CDR3 is 15 amino acids. Germline assignment: CDR1 SGHTA and CDR2 FQGNSA. Between the trimmed V and J ends, which lost 1 base and 3 bases, there was a span of 10 bases. CDR3 DNA: TGTGCCAGCAGCTTAGACTCGGGGTACAATCAGCCCCAGCATTTT. This translates into CASSLDSGYNQPQHF.

This chain links TRBV5-1 with TRBJ2-3; 7 nucleotides agree with TRBD2. V lost 7 bases and J lost 4; bases outside the gene matches: 9. CDR1 is SGHRS, CDR2 YFSETQ, per germline. CDR3 length equals 14 residues. The chain's CDR3 is CASQDGGGADTQYF. The DNA for the CDR3 is TGCGCCAGCCAGGATGGGGGAGGGGCAGATACGCAGTATTTT.

This clone came up a few times. The genes are TRBV4-2 and TRBJ2-3, with TRBD1 matching over 8 bases. J lost 6 bases, V lost 2 bases, and 1 base had no gene match. CDR3 length: 13 amino acids. Per germline, CDR1 LGHNA and CDR2 YNFKEQ. In DNA form, the CDR3 reads TGTGCCAGCAGCCAACCAGGGGGCGATACGCAGTATTTT. This translates into CASSQPGGDTQYF.

The rearrangement joins TRBV28 to TRBJ2-1; 11 bases map to TRBD2. This CDR3 has 15 amino acids. Unmatched junction bases numbered 5, after V lost 6 bases and J lost 4 bases. Germline CDR1 reads MDHEN; CDR2 reads SYDVKM. CDR3 in DNA: TGTGCCAGCAGCTTACTAGCGGGAGTTTACAATGAGCAGTTCTTC. This sequence encodes CASSLLAGVYNEQFF.

The gene calls are TRBV10-3 and TRBJ2-3; D might be TRBD2 (6 bases). This CDR3 is 13 amino acids long. V was cut by 10 bases and J by 4 bases, with 15 bases left in between. The germline V gene encodes CDR1 ENHRY and CDR2 SYGVKD. The CDR3 nucleotides read TGTGCCACCTCGGCGGGATTATCAGATACGCAGTATTTT. Its translation: CATSAGLSDTQYF.